These 14 T cell receptor beta chains came from one sample sequenced in a study of beta chain features in type 1 diabetes (dated by TCRdb to between 2018 and 2020). Library method: the immunoSEQ multiplex PCR assay. The High Capacity cDNA Reverse Transcription Kit was used to reverse transcribe all of the isolated RNA, meaning that expressed TCRB transcripts were what got sequenced. Entries here come from immuneACCESS through TCRdb and include only in-frame sequences with V and J called. Some clones fail to appear in such tables; in the studies checked, an unresolved V gene covers under half of the shortfall, and the cause of the remainder is unknown. The sample table contains around 330,000 clones; only one count was recorded for roughly 9.6% of them. The top ten clones comprise roughly 0.014% of the sample. The specimen was naive CD4+ T cells from blood. What this sample's cell subset or site label stands for: true naive CD4+ T cells. These receptors originate from a woman between 25 and 40 years old in good health.

This clone was seen a few times. The gene calls are TRBV5-1 and TRBJ2-6; 7 bases are shared with TRBD2. CDR1 and CDR2 (germline): SGHRS, YFSETQ. The CDR3 contains 17 residues. Unmatched junction bases numbered 7, after V lost 4 bases and J lost 0 bases. The CDR3 spells CASSPITGGSGANVLTF. CDR3 in DNA: TGCGCCAGCAGCCCGATCACGGGGGGCTCTGGGGCCAACGTCCTGACTTTC.

This chain uses TRBV30 with TRBJ1-2; possibly TRBD1 for D (5 bases). In germline, CDR1 is GTSNPN, CDR2 SVGIG (reference sequence). The CDR3 length is 16 residues. V gave up 2 bases and J gave up 2 bases, with 18 bases separating them. CDR3 amino acids: CAWSSALQGTNYGYTF. The CDR3 DNA sequence: TGTGCCTGGAGTTCTGCCCTGCAGGGTACCAACTATGGCTACACCTTC.

This clone was detected only a few times. The rearrangement links TRBV18 to TRBJ1-1; TRBD1 agrees at 7 bases. The germline V gene has CDR1 KGHSH and CDR2 LQKENI. This CDR3 has 15 amino acids. Trimming took 6 bases from V and 6 from J; bases not matched to a gene: 13. CDR3 residues: CASSPIEGAVAEAFF. The CDR3 region has the DNA TGTGCCAGCTCGCCGATTGAGGGGGCAGTCGCTGAAGCTTTCTTT.

V usage is TRBV13 and J usage is TRBJ2-3, with 9 bases identical to TRBD2. J lost 3 bases, V lost 6 bases, and 1 base had no gene match. The CDR3 has 13 amino acids. The germline V gene encodes CDR1 PRHDT and CDR2 FYEKMQ (reference sequence). The CDR3 nucleotides read TGTGCCAGCAGGGCGGGAGGGACAGATACGCAGTATTTT. It encodes CASRAGGTDTQYF.

This clone has a handful of counts. This chain connects TRBV20-1 to TRBJ2-5; weak D call: TRBD1 (6 bases). The CDR3 runs 11 residues. Germline V gene lookup returns CDR1 DFQATT and CDR2 SNEGSKA (reference sequence). The V end was cut by 7 bases, the J end by 3 bases, with 9 bases between. The CDR3, as DNA: TGCAGTGTGGCAGGGGAAGAGACCCAGTACTTC. Translated: CSVAGEETQYF.

V is TRBV5-1 and J is TRBJ2-2; the D gene is possibly TRBD2 (6 bases). CDR1 is SGHRS and CDR2 is YFSETQ in the germline V gene. Trimming shortened V by 4 bases and J by 2 bases, and 21 bases separated the two germline ends. The CDR3 totals 18 residues. The CDR3 DNA is TGCGCCAGCAGCAAACTCGCGGGTGGGGACTTAAACACCGGGGAGCTGTTTTTT. Translated, it gives CASSKLAGGDLNTGELFF.

The chain is built from TRBV4-1 and TRBJ2-4; TRBD1 might be the D (5 bases). The CDR3 length is 15 residues. V lost 1 base, J lost 0 bases, and 7 bases lay in between. Germline V gives CDR1 MGHRA, CDR2 YSYEKL. The CDR3 spells CASSQGQLAKNIQYF. CDR3 bases: TGCGCCAGCAGCCAAGGACAGCTAGCCAAAAACATTCAGTACTTC.

CDR3 nucleotide sequence: TGTGCCTGGAGTAGCGGGAGGTCCCCCCACAATGAGCAGTTCTTC. It encodes CAWSSGRSPHNEQFF. The J gene is TRBJ2-7, the V gene TRBV30; 9 bases agree with TRBD2. The DNA end favors TRBJ2-1, so the J call may be wrong. This CDR3 has 15 amino acids. Looked up from germline, CDR1 is GTSNPN and CDR2 is SVGIG (reference sequence).

This clone was detected a few times. The V call is TRBV19, the J call TRBJ1-5; possible D gene TRBD1, 5 bases. Germline assignment: CDR1 LNHDA and CDR2 SQIVND (reference sequence). The CDR3 runs 15 residues. V was trimmed by 3 bases and J by 0 bases, leaving 9 bases between them. CDR3 coding DNA: TGTGCCAGTAGTATGTGGGGGGATAGCAATCAGCCCCAGCATTTT. Residues: CASSMWGDSNQPQHF.

This rearrangement joins TRBV19 to TRBJ2-1; perhaps TRBD1 as D (6 bases). The CDR3 totals 13 residues. Trimming left V 3 bases short and J 7 bases short, with 10 bases between. Germline assignment: CDR1 LNHDA and CDR2 SQIVND (reference sequence). CDR3 nucleotide sequence: TGTGCCAGTAGTATGTGGGACAAAAATGAGCAGTTCTTC. It specifies CASSMWDKNEQFF.

The chain uses TRBV5-6 and TRBJ2-3; 11 bases line up with TRBD1. The CDR3 runs 15 residues. Germline assignment: CDR1 SGHDT and CDR2 YYEEEE. Unmatched junction bases numbered 5, after V lost 4 bases and J lost 4 bases. The CDR3 DNA reads TGTGCCAGCAGCGGGGACAGGGGGAATTCAGATACGCAGTATTTT. Its translation is CASSGDRGNSDTQYF.

The rearrangement uses TRBV30 and TRBJ2-1, with TRBD2 identical over 8 bases. Germline assignment: CDR1 GTSNPN and CDR2 SVGIG (reference sequence). The length of the CDR3 is 16 residues. Trimming removed 0 bases from V and 1 base from J; junction bases left unmatched: 5. CDR3 nucleotide sequence: TGTGCCTGGAGTGTAGGTCTAGCGGGTTCCTACAATGAGCAGTTCTTC. It is translated as CAWSVGLAGSYNEQFF.

This clone came up a few times. The chain combines TRBV10-3 with TRBJ1-2; D is perhaps TRBD1 (5 bases). Trimming pared 3 bases from V and 6 bases from J, leaving 11 bases between. The CDR3 totals 13 residues. Germline-derived CDR1 and CDR2 are ENHRY and SYGVKD. This CDR3 is CAISDLGGDGYTF. CDR3 bases: TGTGCCATCAGTGATTTGGGAGGGGATGGCTACACCTTC.

The gene calls are TRBV5-6 and TRBJ2-5, with 11 bases identical to TRBD2. V was pared by 4 bases and J by 4 bases, with 12 bases of the junction left unmatched. The CDR3 loop spans 17 amino acids. Per the germline V gene, CDR1 is SGHDT and CDR2 is YYEEEE. CDR3 protein: CASSPRGLAGGIETQYF. In DNA, the CDR3 is TGTGCCAGCAGCCCAAGAGGGCTAGCGGGAGGTATAGAGACCCAGTACTTC.